The 29 T cell receptor beta chains in this list originate from one sample, sequenced in a study of blood T cell repertoires in COVID-19. Profiling relied on immunoSEQ multiplex PCR, and the TCRdb table lists in-frame clones only, not all of them. The sample lists approximately 200,000 clones, 90% to 95% occurring once. Input material: peripheral blood. The receptors originated from a man aged 25-40 years with COVID-19, enrolled during active disease.

The rearrangement joins TRBV15 to TRBJ2-1; a weak D match, TRBD1 (5 bases). The CDR3 has 15 residues. Germline V gives CDR1 LNHNV, CDR2 YYDKDF (reference sequence). Trimming pared 0 bases from V and 5 bases from J, leaving 11 bases between. The CDR3 loop reads CATSRDLGANNEQFF. The CDR3 nucleotides read TGTGCCACCAGCAGAGATCTAGGGGCGAACAATGAGCAGTTCTTC.

The genes are TRBV30 and TRBJ1-3; TRBD1 is a possible D gene (6 bases). Per germline, CDR1 GTSNPN and CDR2 SVGIG (reference sequence). The CDR3 extends over 13 amino acids. Trimming pared 3 bases from V and 2 bases from J, leaving 8 bases between. The CDR3 region is CAWRRTAGNTIYF. As DNA, the CDR3 is TGTGCCTGGAGACGGACAGCTGGAAACACCATATATTTT.

In the case of this clone: Distinct nucleotide sequences in the sample also encode this CDR3. The chain combines TRBV7-3 with TRBJ1-2; 9 bases align to TRBD1. Germline lookup yields CDR1 SGHTA and CDR2 FQGTGA. CDR3 size: 13 residues. Trimming removed 6 bases from V and 7 bases from J; junction bases left unmatched: 6. The CDR3 sequence: CASSSDRGGGYTF. DNA of the CDR3: TGTGCCAGCAGTTCGGACAGGGGAGGTGGCTACACCTTC.

The genes are TRBV7-3 and TRBJ2-1, with TRBD2 matching over 11 bases. Germline trimming cut 5 bases from V and 1 base from J; bases unmatched to any gene: 4. This CDR3 is built from 16 residues. Germline V gives CDR1 SGHTA, CDR2 FQGTGA. CDR3 nucleotides: TGTGCCAGCAGCAGTAGACTAGCGGGGTCCTACAATGAGCAGTTCTTC. Residues: CASSSRLAGSYNEQFF.

V usage is TRBV28 and J usage is TRBJ1-1; the D gene is possibly TRBD1 (5 bases). Germline CDR1 MDHEN, CDR2 SYDVKM. Trimming shortened V by 5 bases and J by 7 bases, and 26 bases separated the two germline ends. This CDR3 contains 17 residues. The CDR3: CASSPRGALGQRGEAFF. The CDR3 DNA reads as TGTGCCAGCAGTCCCAGAGGCGCCTTAGGGCAAAGGGGTGAAGCTTTCTTT. The full variable domain, rest sourced from reference TRBV28 and TRBJ1-1, is DVKVTQSSRYLVKRTGEKVFLECVQDMDHENMFWYRQDPGLGLRLIYFSYDVKMKEKGDIPEGYSVSREKKERFSLILESASTNQTSMYLCASSPRGALGQRGEAFFGQGTRLTVV.

This clone was found once. The CDR3 DNA follows: TGTGCCAGTGAAAGGGCGGGGGGCGGATCTAATAATGAGCAGTTCTTC. It is translated as CASERAGGGSNNEQFF. The chain uses TRBV2 and TRBJ2-1; 8 nucleotides match TRBD2. Germline CDR1 SNHLY, CDR2 FYNNEI. The V segment lost 9 bases and the J segment 7 bases; nucleotides outside the gene matches: 17. CDR3 length equals 16 residues.

V gene TRBV2 combines with J gene TRBJ2-5; a weak D match, TRBD2 (6 bases). CDR1 and CDR2 (germline): SNHLY, FYNNEI. This CDR3 has 14 residues. V was clipped by 4 bases and J by 4 bases, with 13 bases between them. The CDR3 loop is CASSVGGARETQYF. In DNA form, the CDR3 reads TGTGCCAGCAGTGTCGGCGGGGCCAGAGAGACCCAGTACTTC.

This chain uses TRBV7-9 with TRBJ2-1; perhaps TRBD1 as D (6 bases). V lost 6 bases, J lost 2 bases, and 20 bases lay in between. The CDR3 runs 17 residues. The V gene's germline CDR1 is SEHNR and CDR2 FQNEAQ (reference sequence). The DNA of the CDR3 is TGTGCCAGCAGTCCAAGCCCGGGACACGGAGCCTACAATGAGCAGTTCTTC. This translates into CASSPSPGHGAYNEQFF.

The gene calls are TRBV19 and TRBJ1-5; TRBD1 is a possible D gene (6 bases). Trimming took 3 bases from V and 6 from J, leaving 18 bases between them. The CDR3 has 16 amino acids. Germline CDR1 LNHDA, CDR2 SQIVND (reference sequence). CDR3 loop: CASSIRRAGGGQPQHF. The DNA of the CDR3 is TGTGCCAGTAGTATCCGCCGGGCGGGGGGCGGTCAGCCCCAGCATTTT.

V gene TRBV7-9 combines with J gene TRBJ1-1; 7 nucleotides line up with TRBD1. Looked up from germline, CDR1 is SEHNR and CDR2 is FQNEAQ (reference sequence). J was trimmed by 3 bases and V by 1 base; bases with no gene match: 5. The CDR3 is 15 residues long. The CDR3 coding sequence is TGTGCCAGCAGCTTAGTAGGGGGCAGGGACACTGAAGCTTTCTTT. This codes for CASSLVGGRDTEAFF.

The rearrangement joins TRBV4-1 to TRBJ2-7; D is perhaps TRBD2 (6 bases). Looked up from germline, CDR1 is MGHRA and CDR2 is YSYEKL. Between the trimmed V and J ends, which lost 4 bases and 0 bases, there was a span of 19 bases. The CDR3 has 17 amino acids. The CDR3 sequence is CASSPGDGGRSSYEQYF. CDR3 in DNA: TGCGCCAGCAGCCCGGGGGATGGCGGCAGAAGCTCCTACGAGCAGTACTTC.

The rearrangement uses TRBV30 and TRBJ1-6, with a possible D match to TRBD1 (6 bases). Germline V gene sequence: CDR1 GTSNPN, CDR2 SVGIG (reference sequence). The CDR3 sequence is 12 residues long. Trimming pared 8 bases from V and 10 bases from J, leaving 15 bases between. CDR3 sequence (DNA): TGTGCCGGGCAGGGGAACAACTCACCCCTCCACTTT. Protein product: CAGQGNNSPLHF. Using reference TRBV30 and TRBJ1-6 for the parts outside the CDR3, the full variable domain is SQTIHQWPATLVQPVGSPLSLECTVEGTSNPNLYWYRQAAGRGLQLLFYSVGIGQISSEVPQNLSASRPQDRQFILSSKKLLLSDSGFYLCAGQGNNSPLHFGNGTRLTVT.

V gene TRBV7-9 combines with J gene TRBJ2-5; a weak D match, TRBD1 (5 bases). Per the germline V gene, CDR1 is SEHNR and CDR2 is FQNEAQ (reference sequence). The CDR3 length is 15 residues. V lost 1 base, J lost 4 bases, and 13 bases lay in between. The CDR3 DNA reads as TGTGCCAGCAGCTTAGTCGGCCAGGGCCTAGAGACCCAGTACTTC. Translated, it gives CASSLVGQGLETQYF.

This chain joins TRBV6-4 and TRBJ1-1; D call uncertain. The CDR3 has 13 amino acids. Per germline, CDR1 MRHNA and CDR2 SNTAGT. The germline V and J ends were trimmed by 6 bases and 1 base, with 9 bases remaining between them. The CDR3 DNA follows: TGTGCCAGCAGCATTACAGAGAACACTGAAGCTTTCTTT. Translated: CASSITENTEAFF.

The chain couples TRBV2 to TRBJ1-2; the match to TRBD1 covers 9 bases. After removal of 8 bases from V and 4 bases from J, the junction contained 5 bases not matched to a gene. The germline CDR1 and CDR2 sequences are SNHLY and FYNNEI. The CDR3 contains 13 residues. CDR3 sequence: CASLLTGGYGYTF. As DNA, the CDR3 is TGTGCCAGCCTCTTGACAGGGGGCTATGGCTACACCTTC. Full variable domain (rest looked up from reference TRBV2 and TRBJ1-2): EPEVTQTPSHQVTQMGQEVILRCVPISNHLYFYWYRQILGQKVEFLVSFYNNEISEKSEIFDDQFSVERPDGSNFTLKIRSTKLEDSAMYFCASLLTGGYGYTFGSGTRLTVV.

In its sample, this clone was seen once. The chain has TRBV5-1 and TRBJ2-5; 10 bases match TRBD2. The CDR3 consists of 17 residues. CDR1 is SGHRS and CDR2 is YFSETQ in the germline V gene. The trim removed 0 bases at V and 5 bases at J, leaving 10 bases unmatched. This chain's CDR3 is CASSLEGLAGAGETQYF. CDR3 DNA: TGCGCCAGCAGCTTGGAGGGGCTAGCGGGGGCCGGGGAGACCCAGTACTTC.

The rearrangement joins TRBV9 to TRBJ2-7, with TRBD1 matching over 10 bases. The CDR3 length is 15 residues. After removal of 2 bases from V and 3 bases from J, the junction contained 5 bases not matched to a gene. Germline V CDR1 and CDR2: SGDLS, YYNGEE. The CDR3 loop reads CASSVGGTGDYEQYF. In DNA, the CDR3 is TGTGCCAGCAGCGTGGGTGGGACAGGGGACTACGAGCAGTACTTC.

This sequence joins TRBV7-9 and TRBJ2-3; 7 positions agree with TRBD2. V dropped 3 bases and J dropped 11; count of bases not matched to a gene: 11. Germline CDR1 and CDR2: SEHNR and FQNEAQ (reference sequence). The CDR3 has 14 residues. The CDR3 reads CASSFQLATLRQYF. The DNA of the CDR3 is TGTGCCAGCAGCTTCCAACTAGCGACTTTGAGGCAGTATTTT.

The V gene is TRBV27, the J gene TRBJ1-2, with D uncertain. From germline, CDR1 is MNHEY and CDR2 SMNVEV (reference sequence). The CDR3 loop spans 14 amino acids. With 6 bases removed from V and 8 bases from J, the gap between germline ends came to 19 bases. CDR3 sequence (DNA): TGTGCCAGCAGATCGACCCCCCCGGGGTGGGGCTACACCTTC. Amino acids: CASRSTPPGWGYTF.

The genes are TRBV28 and TRBJ2-2, with D possibly being TRBD1 (7 bases). The CDR3 length is 17 residues. Germline V CDR1 and CDR2: MDHEN, SYDVKM. Trimming pared 3 bases from V and 4 bases from J, leaving 18 bases between. The CDR3: CASSFGGNRGGTGELFF. The CDR3 bases are TGTGCCAGCAGTTTTGGGGGGAACAGGGGAGGCACCGGGGAGCTGTTTTTT.

The chain is built from TRBV18 and TRBJ1-3; D remains unclear. CDR1 and CDR2 from the germline V gene are KGHSH and LQKENI. The V end was cut by 0 bases, the J end by 1 base, with 4 bases between. The CDR3 length is 14 residues. In DNA form, the CDR3 reads TGTGCCAGCTCACCACCCGGTTCTGGAAACACCATATATTTT. This encodes CASSPPGSGNTIYF.

This chain links TRBV11-2 with TRBJ2-1; 8 nucleotides agree with TRBD1. The V gene's germline CDR1 is SGHAT and CDR2 FQNNGV. The CDR3 has 18 amino acids. V was clipped by 0 bases and J by 7 bases; unmatched bases: 14. The DNA of the CDR3 is TGTGCCAGCAGCTTAGATCCGGCAGGGGGCCCCCTACATAATGAGCAGTTCTTC. Translated: CASSLDPAGGPLHNEQFF. The variable domain in full, with the rest retrieved from reference TRBV11-2 and TRBJ2-1, is EAGVAQSPRYKIIEKRQSVAFWCNPISGHATLYWYQQILGQGPKLLIQFQNNGVVDDSQLPKDRFSAERLKGVDSTLKIQPAKLEDSAVYLCASSLDPAGGPLHNEQFFGPGTRLTVL.

The chain joins TRBV11-2 to TRBJ1-4; TRBD1 might be the D (5 bases). Trimming removed 8 bases at V and 7 bases at J, with 11 bases between. From germline, CDR1 is SGHAT and CDR2 FQNNGV. The CDR3 runs to 12 residues. This CDR3 is CASGGVGEKLFF. For the CDR3, the DNA is TGTGCCAGCGGGGGGGTTGGTGAAAAACTGTTTTTT.

The chain carries TRBV5-5 and TRBJ2-3, with a tentative D call TRBD1 (5 bases). V was pared by 5 bases and J by 0 bases, with 16 bases between. This CDR3 is built from 16 residues. CDR1 and CDR2 from the germline V gene are SGHKS and YYEKEE (reference sequence). The CDR3 spells CASRMTVLTSTDTQYF. Written as DNA, the CDR3 is TGTGCCAGCAGAATGACAGTTTTAACTAGCACAGATACGCAGTATTTT.

This chain links TRBV9 with TRBJ2-6; D is perhaps TRBD1 (6 bases). The germline gives CDR1 SGDLS, CDR2 YYNGEE. The CDR3 loop spans 16 amino acids. With 1 base removed from V and 2 bases from J, the gap between germline ends came to 10 bases. The CDR3 DNA reads TGTGCCAGCAGCGTACCACAGGGTACTGGGGCCAACGTCCTGACTTTC. Translation: CASSVPQGTGANVLTF.

This sequence joins TRBV3-1 (or the pseudogene TRBV3-2) and TRBJ1-2; a weak D match, TRBD1 (5 bases). This CDR3 has 14 amino acids. Germline values: CDR1 LGHDT, CDR2 YNNKEL (reference sequence). V lost 5 bases and J lost 2, with 12 bases in between. CDR3 protein: CASSKGEANYGYTF. The CDR3 DNA follows: TGTGCCAGCAGCAAAGGGGAGGCCAACTATGGCTACACCTTC.

The chain carries TRBV9 and TRBJ2-5; 13 bases line up with TRBD2. CDR3 length equals 16 residues. The J segment lost 5 bases and the V segment lost 6 bases, leaving 10 bases of the junction unmatched. Germline V gene data show CDR1 as SGDLS and CDR2 as YYNGEE. In DNA, the CDR3 is TGTGCCAGCACCCAAACTAGCGGGGGGGCCTGGGAGACCCAGTACTTC. Protein sequence: CASTQTSGGAWETQYF.

Notes on this clone: Other DNA sequences from this sample encode an identical CDR3 as well. V gene TRBV24-1 combines with J gene TRBJ1-5; D gene uncertain. Germline V gives CDR1 KGHDR, CDR2 SFDVKD. The V end was cut by 3 bases, the J end by 6 bases, with 5 bases between. The length of the CDR3 is 12 residues. CDR3 in DNA: TGTGCCACCAGTGATAGCGGTCAGCCCCAGCATTTT. Encoded protein: CATSDSGQPQHF.

This chain connects TRBV9 to TRBJ1-5, with a possible D match to TRBD1 (6 bases). Trimming pared 0 bases from V and 1 base from J, leaving 8 bases between. In germline, CDR1 is SGDLS, CDR2 YYNGEE. The CDR3 runs to 15 residues. The CDR3 here is CASSVGQGSNQPQHF. For the CDR3, the DNA is TGTGCCAGCAGCGTAGGGCAGGGGAGCAATCAGCCCCAGCATTTT.